This TCR beta chain was sequenced for a study of blood T cell repertoires in COVID-19. Whole-study context: PBMCs, B-cell-depleted T cells, or T cells provided the cDNA or gDNA that made up the material.

Trimming removed 6 bases from V and 4 bases from J, with 9 bases in between. Germline loops: CDR1 MNHEY, CDR2 SVGEGT. This CDR3 contains 12 residues. TCRdb's table, derived via immunoSEQ multiplex PCR, lists solely in-frame clones and lacks some. The data show tens of thousands of clones, 75% to 85% seen once. The sample comprised peripheral blood. This receptor was identified in a man aged 40-50 years with acute or convalescent COVID-19. V is TRBV6-2 or TRBV6-3 and J is TRBJ2-5; D uncertain. Here the CDR3 reads CASSPSGETQYF. CDR3 coding DNA: TGTGCCAGCAGCCCCTCCGGAGAGACCCAGTACTTC.